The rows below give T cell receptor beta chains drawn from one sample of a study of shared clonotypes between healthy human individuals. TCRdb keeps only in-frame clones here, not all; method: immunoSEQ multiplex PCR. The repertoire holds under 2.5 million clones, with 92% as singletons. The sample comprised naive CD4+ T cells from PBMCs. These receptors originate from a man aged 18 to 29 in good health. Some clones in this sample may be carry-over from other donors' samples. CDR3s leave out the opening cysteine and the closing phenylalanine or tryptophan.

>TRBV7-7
ASSPLGAGPQETQY
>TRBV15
ATSRPGAEEYNEQF
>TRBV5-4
ASSVVGLGSGEQF
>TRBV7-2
ASSLVKVAGVYEQY
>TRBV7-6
ASSPYRDAGNTIY
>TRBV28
ASSSLNTGELF
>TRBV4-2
ASSTRSRVPDTQY
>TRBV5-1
ASSLPANEQF
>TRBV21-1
ASSKVTIFPGQANHQETQY
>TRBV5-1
ASSFWTSGQNEQY